The 24 T cell receptor beta chains listed next were all sequenced from one sample in a study of blood T cell repertoires in COVID-19. Measured with immunoSEQ multiplex PCR; TCRdb has only the in-frame clones, and not every one. The table has fewer than 250,000 clones, 81% seen once. Specimen: PBMCs or T cells enriched from blood (not recorded which). Source of these receptors: a woman in her 50s with acute COVID-19.

This chain joins TRBV7-9 and TRBJ2-6; TRBD2 is a possible D gene (6 bases). The CDR3 is 15 amino acids. The germline V and J ends were trimmed by 7 bases and 0 bases, with 10 bases remaining between them. In germline, CDR1 is SEHNR, CDR2 FQNEAQ (reference sequence). The CDR3 DNA follows: TGTGCCAGCATGGGACTGTACTCTGGGGCCAACGTCCTGACTTTC. Its translation: CASMGLYSGANVLTF.

This clone has just one count. The rearrangement uses TRBV7-2 and TRBJ2-6, with 8 bases matching TRBD1. Germline V gene sequence: CDR1 SGHTA, CDR2 FQGNSA. V shed 5 bases and J 0 bases; nucleotides not matched to a gene: 6. This CDR3 contains 17 residues. The CDR3 loop is CASSPGTGYSGANVLTF. The DNA of the CDR3 is TGTGCCAGCAGCCCCGGGACAGGATACTCTGGGGCCAACGTCCTGACTTTC. Using reference TRBV7-2 and TRBJ2-6 for the parts outside the CDR3, the full variable domain is GAGVSQSPSNKVTEKGKDVELRCDPISGHTALYWYRQSLGQGLEFLIYFQGNSAPDKSGLPSDRFSAERTGGSVSTLTIQRTQQEDSAVYLCASSPGTGYSGANVLTFGAGSRLTVL.

The gene calls are TRBV7-8 and TRBJ2-3; TRBD2 aligns across 10 bases. There are 15 residues in the CDR3. V dropped 3 bases and J dropped 6; count of bases not matched to a gene: 6. CDR1 is SGHVS, CDR2 FQNEAQ, per germline. The DNA of the CDR3 is TGTGCCAGCAGCTTCCAAGCGGGGGGGTACGATACGCAGTATTTT. Its translation: CASSFQAGGYDTQYF.

This clone was recorded a few times. This chain's CDR3 is CASSLYGRPDSYEQYF. CDR3 nucleotide sequence: TGTGCCAGCAGCTTGTATGGCAGGCCCGATTCCTACGAGCAGTACTTC. The rearrangement uses TRBV5-6 and TRBJ2-7, with D uncertain. CDR3 size: 16 residues. Trimming stripped 1 base from V and 1 base from J, with 15 bases between. Germline CDR1 SGHDT, CDR2 YYEEEE.

The gene calls are TRBV30 and TRBJ2-5; tentatively, D is TRBD2 (6 bases). Germline V gives CDR1 GTSNPN, CDR2 SVGIG (reference sequence). The CDR3 is 15 residues long. The V end was cut by 0 bases, the J end by 4 bases, with 15 bases between. As DNA, the CDR3 is TGTGCCTGGAGTGTACTGGGGGGTACGAGAGAGACCCAGTACTTC. Protein product: CAWSVLGGTRETQYF.

The CDR3 DNA sequence: TGTGCCTGGAACAGGGTGGCGGGCAAAAACATTCAGTACTTC. Translating gives CAWNRVAGKNIQYF. J is TRBJ2-4 and V is TRBV30, with D possibly matching TRBD1 (6 bases). This CDR3 is 14 amino acids long. Germline CDR1 is GTSNPN and CDR2 is SVGIG (reference sequence). Trimming left V 4 bases short and J 3 bases short, with 13 bases between.

The CDR3 bases are TGTGCCAGCAGCCAGGACAGGTCCTACGAGCAGTACTTC. The encoded protein is CASSQDRSYEQYF. The V gene is TRBV7-8, the J gene TRBJ2-7; 7 nucleotides align to TRBD1. The junction had 2 bases not matched to a gene; V was cut back by 5 bases and J by 1 base. The CDR3 sequence is 13 residues long. CDR1 SGHVS and CDR2 FQNEAQ come from the germline V gene.

The chain recombines TRBV5-1 with TRBJ2-7; 8 bases fit TRBD1. The CDR3 extends over 16 amino acids. The germline CDR1 and CDR2 sequences are SGHRS and YFSETQ. J was trimmed by 0 bases and V by 4 bases; bases with no gene match: 9. CDR3 coding DNA: TGCGCCAGCAGCGCAACGGACAGGGAAGGCTCCTACGAGCAGTACTTC. Translating it yields CASSATDREGSYEQYF.

This chain connects TRBV4-3 to TRBJ1-6; D is ambiguous. V was trimmed by 4 bases and J by 9 bases, leaving 7 bases between them. The CDR3 spans 12 residues. CDR1 and CDR2 (germline): LGHNA, YSLEER. The CDR3 region has the DNA TGCGCCAGCAGCCTGCGAGGTTCACCCCTCCACTTT. Translated: CASSLRGSPLHF.

The J gene is TRBJ2-1, the V gene TRBV7-2; 15 nucleotides line up with TRBD2. The CDR3 consists of 17 residues. The ends lost 3 bases at V and 8 bases at J; junction bases unmatched: 8. Germline-derived CDR1 and CDR2 are SGHTA and FQGNSA. The CDR3, as DNA: TGTGCCAGCAGCTTTTACGGACTAGCGGGGGGGGTCGATGAGCAGTTCTTC. Translated, it gives CASSFYGLAGGVDEQFF.

The V gene is TRBV30, the J gene TRBJ2-2, with TRBD1 matching over 7 bases. CDR1 is GTSNPN, CDR2 SVGIG, per germline (reference sequence). V shed 0 bases and J 4 bases; nucleotides not matched to a gene: 8. CDR3 length: 16 residues. CDR3 nucleotides: TGTGCCTGGAGTGTCCCGACAGGGTGGGTCACCGGGGAGCTGTTTTTT. It yields the protein CAWSVPTGWVTGELFF.

This clone was detected only a few times. This chain connects TRBV9 to TRBJ2-3; the D is unclear. V was pared by 0 bases and J by 5 bases, with 7 bases between. The germline V gene has CDR1 SGDLS and CDR2 YYNGEE. The CDR3 runs 13 residues. The CDR3 DNA reads as TGTGCCAGCAGCGTAGATTCCGGAGATACGCAGTATTTT. Translated: CASSVDSGDTQYF.

The chain uses TRBV19 and TRBJ1-5; D is unclear. This CDR3 spans 13 amino acids. Germline values: CDR1 LNHDA, CDR2 SQIVND (reference sequence). Trimming pared 5 bases from V and 3 bases from J, leaving 8 bases between. The CDR3 loop is CASSGRDNQPQHF. The CDR3 region has the DNA TGTGCCAGTAGTGGACGGGACAATCAGCCCCAGCATTTT.

This chain links TRBV19 with TRBJ2-1; the match to TRBD2 covers 15 bases. Trimming at V came to 7 bases and at J to 10 bases, leaving 5 bases not matched to a gene. The CDR3 spans 14 residues. Per germline, CDR1 LNHDA and CDR2 SQIVND (reference sequence). CDR3 bases: TGTGCCAGTAAGACGGGACTAGCGGGGGGAGAGCAGTTCTTC. Translation gives CASKTGLAGGEQFF.

In this sample, this clone turned up once. The chain employs TRBV6-1 and TRBJ2-7, with TRBD2 matching 8 bases. The CDR3 loop spans 15 amino acids. The V gene's germline CDR1 is MNHNS and CDR2 SASEGT. V shed 0 bases, J shed 6 bases, and the junction held 7 bases outside the gene matches. CDR3 protein: CASSEALQREFEQYF. Here the CDR3 DNA reads TGTGCCAGCAGTGAAGCCCTCCAGCGGGAGTTCGAGCAGTACTTC.

This rearrangement joins TRBV6-5 to TRBJ1-5, with D possibly TRBD1 on 5 matching bases. V lost 4 bases and J lost 6, with 13 bases in between. The germline V gene has CDR1 MNHEY and CDR2 SVGAGI. The CDR3 runs 14 residues. CDR3: CASSSLDRTQPQHF. The CDR3 region has the DNA TGTGCCAGCAGTTCACTTGACAGAACTCAGCCCCAGCATTTT.

J is TRBJ1-1 and V is TRBV2; D is uncertain. The germline CDR1 and CDR2 sequences are SNHLY and FYNNEI. V lost 5 bases and J lost 1, with 11 bases in between. There are 14 residues in the CDR3. The CDR3 DNA reads TGTGCCAGCAGTCCAAGTCGACAGAACACTGAAGCTTTCTTT. It codes for CASSPSRQNTEAFF.

The genes are TRBV7-9 and TRBJ1-4, with 7 bases matching TRBD1. There are 16 residues in the CDR3. The trim removed 5 bases at V and 3 bases at J, leaving 9 bases unmatched. Germline CDR1 reads SEHNR; CDR2 reads FQNEAQ (reference sequence). The CDR3 reads CASSLTDTGANEKLFF. The CDR3 DNA is TGTGCCAGCAGCCTCACGGACACAGGGGCTAATGAAAAACTGTTTTTT.

This clone occurred a few times. CDR3 protein: CASSKRTGGETQYF. As DNA, the CDR3 is TGTGCCAGCAGTAAAAGAACAGGGGGAGAGACCCAGTACTTC. The genes are TRBV6-2 or TRBV6-3 and TRBJ2-5, with 8 bases lining up with TRBD1. Germline CDR1 and CDR2: MNHEY and SVGEGT. The V and J ends lost 5 bases and 4 bases, in that order; junction bases with no gene match: 6. The CDR3 sequence is 14 residues long.

The chain employs TRBV12-3 or TRBV12-4 and TRBJ1-6; possibly TRBD1 for D (5 bases). V lost 6 bases and J 9 bases, leaving 9 bases between the germline ends. The CDR3 has 12 residues. CDR3 sequence reads: CASRTGVSPLHF. In DNA form, the CDR3 reads TGTGCCAGCAGGACGGGGGTTTCACCCCTCCACTTT.

The rearrangement uses TRBV29-1 and TRBJ1-2; possible D gene TRBD1, 6 bases. Germline lookup yields CDR1 SQVTM and CDR2 ANQGSEA. The length of the CDR3 is 12 residues. V lost 5 bases, J lost 2 bases, and 9 bases lay in between. In DNA, the CDR3 is TGCAGCGTTTCGACAGGAAACTATGGCTACACCTTC. Its translation: CSVSTGNYGYTF.

The genes are TRBV19 and TRBJ2-1; the D is unclear. With 3 bases removed from V and 2 bases from J, the gap between germline ends came to 5 bases. CDR1 is LNHDA and CDR2 is SQIVND in the germline V gene (reference sequence). The CDR3 is 13 residues long. The DNA of the CDR3 is TGTGCCAGTAGTATGGCGGCCTACAATGAGCAGTTCTTC. It translates to CASSMAAYNEQFF.

This clone has a single count. The chain recombines TRBV28 with TRBJ1-2, with TRBD1 matching 7 bases. The CDR3 loop spans 14 amino acids. J lost 4 bases, V lost 6 bases, and 8 bases had no gene match. CDR1 MDHEN and CDR2 SYDVKM come from the germline V gene. CDR3 nucleotides: TGTGCCAGCAGCTTAAGTACAGGGGTCTATGGCTACACCTTC. Translating gives CASSLSTGVYGYTF.

This clone was recorded at least ten times. This sequence joins TRBV28 and TRBJ1-2; 8 nucleotides line up with TRBD1. The germline gives CDR1 MDHEN, CDR2 SYDVKM. The CDR3 contains 13 residues. The ends lost 8 bases at V and 5 bases at J; junction bases unmatched: 7. The CDR3 loop reads CASERTGLYGYTF. The CDR3 DNA sequence: TGTGCCAGCGAACGGACAGGGCTTTATGGCTACACCTTC.